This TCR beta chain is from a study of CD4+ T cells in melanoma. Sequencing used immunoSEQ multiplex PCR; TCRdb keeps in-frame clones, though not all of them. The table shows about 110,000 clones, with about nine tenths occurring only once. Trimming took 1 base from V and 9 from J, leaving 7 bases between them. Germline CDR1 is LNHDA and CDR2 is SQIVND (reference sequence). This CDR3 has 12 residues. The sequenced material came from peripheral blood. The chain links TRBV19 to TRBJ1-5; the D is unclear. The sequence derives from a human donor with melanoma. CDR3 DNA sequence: TGTGCCAGTAGTATAGGCCCGCCGCCCCAGCATTTT. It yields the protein CASSIGPPPQHF.